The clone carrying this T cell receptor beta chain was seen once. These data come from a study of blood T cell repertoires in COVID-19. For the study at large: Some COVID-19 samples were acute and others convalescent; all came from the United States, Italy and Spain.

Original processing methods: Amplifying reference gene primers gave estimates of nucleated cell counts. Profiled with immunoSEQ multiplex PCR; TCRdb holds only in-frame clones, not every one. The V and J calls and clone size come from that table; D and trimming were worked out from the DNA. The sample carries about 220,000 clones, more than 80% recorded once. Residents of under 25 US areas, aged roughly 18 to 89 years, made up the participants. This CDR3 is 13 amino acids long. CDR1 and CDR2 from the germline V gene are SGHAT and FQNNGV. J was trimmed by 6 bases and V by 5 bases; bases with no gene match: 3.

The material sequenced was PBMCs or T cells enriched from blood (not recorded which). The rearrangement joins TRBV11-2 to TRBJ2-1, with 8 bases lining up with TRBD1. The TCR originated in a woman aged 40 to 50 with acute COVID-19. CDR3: CASSTDRGNEQFF. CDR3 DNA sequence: TGTGCCAGCAGCACCGACAGGGGCAATGAGCAGTTCTTC.